The T cell receptor beta chain under discussion was sequenced for a study of vaccination and CD4 T cells after COVID-19. The CDR3 is 13 residues long. V lost 7 bases and J lost 3, with 14 bases in between. Per the germline V gene, CDR1 is SGHTS and CDR2 is YDEGEE. An Oncomine TCR Beta short-read assay was used to sequence the DNA from cultured CD4+ T cells. TCRdb itself ran the PCR reads through MiXCR, one entry per CDR3 protein. The sample has roughly 16,000 distinct CDR3 sequences, around 32% seen once. Treatment meaning: approximately 9-day PBMC culture with coronavirus spike peptide pools or control peptides (ViraFEST assay). Notes on this clonotype: Antigen: not known.

This sequence joins TRBV5-8 and TRBJ2-7; possible D gene TRBD2, 6 bases. The source of this sequence is a human donor with COVID-19. Sequenced sample: cultured CD4+ T cells from blood. The CDR3 nucleotides read TGTGCCAGCGGGGGGTTGCGGGGCTACGAGCAGTACTTC. It codes for CASGGLRGYEQYF.